The clone carrying this TCR beta chain has more than one count but fewer than ten. Its antigen is currently unknown. Heparinised blood was drawn once per donor, averaging about 116 mL. The CDR3 has 15 amino acids. V lost 4 bases to trimming and J lost 1 base, with 12 bases between them. Germline loops: CDR1 SGHTS, CDR2 YDEGEE. The data originate from a study of beta chain features in type 1 diabetes. Overall study context: The patients were much like the healthy donors in age, gender and cell yields. Examination spanned roughly 110 million sorted cells from all samples. General observations from the study: Moderately but significantly shorter TCRB CDR3s were found in Type 1 diabetes patients in all four CD4+ subsets.

Expressed TCRB transcripts were sequenced after all isolated RNA was converted to cDNA. Data came from immunoSEQ multiplex PCR; TCRdb stores just in-frame clones and leaves some out. The sample shows 200,000 to 300,000 clones, roughly 10% of them seen only once. The sequence derives from a man younger than 40 with type 1 diabetes. The specimen sequenced was naive CD4+ T cells from blood. The V and J genes are TRBV5-8 and TRBJ2-1; D remains unclear. DNA of the CDR3: TGTGCCAGCAGCCCCGGAACACTATCCTACAATGAGCAGTTCTTC. Translation: CASSPGTLSYNEQFF.